Below, 6 T cell receptor beta chains from the same sample are listed, as sequenced in a study of Ad26.COV2.S vaccination and SARS-CoV-2 variants. TCRdb's table, derived via immunoSEQ multiplex PCR, lists solely in-frame clones and lacks some. The sample contains around 320,000 clones, about 86% of which appear only once. Treatment of the sample: over 15 received Ad26.COV2.S at low or high dose, single or two shots; roughly 5 received placebo; per-sample allocation not given. Day 63 after the first injection of vaccine or placebo was the sampling time. This specimen consisted of peripheral blood, obtained in a trial of Ad26.COV2.S vaccine versus placebo. The receptors stem from a person between 18 and 60 years old who received the Ad26.COV2.S COVID-19 vaccine or a placebo.

This rearrangement joins TRBV18 to TRBJ2-1; tentatively, D is TRBD2 (5 bases). V lost 3 bases and J 2 bases, leaving 11 bases between the germline ends. CDR3 length equals 15 residues. CDR1 and CDR2 from the germline V gene are KGHSH and LQKENI. In DNA, the CDR3 is TGTGCCAGCTCACCCCGAGGGTCCGCCTACAATGAGCAGTTCTTC. This translates into CASSPRGSAYNEQFF.

This rearrangement joins TRBV5-1 to TRBJ1-2; the match to TRBD1 covers 9 bases. J was trimmed by 2 bases and V by 4 bases; bases with no gene match: 6. Per germline, CDR1 SGHRS and CDR2 YFSETQ. This CDR3 has 15 residues. CDR3 loop: CASSPGTGMNYGYTF. The DNA for the CDR3 is TGCGCCAGCAGCCCAGGGACAGGGATGAACTATGGCTACACCTTC.

There are a few counts of this clone. The chain recombines TRBV5-1 with TRBJ2-1; D is unresolved. V lost 3 bases, J lost 10 bases, and 11 bases lay in between. Germline V gene sequence: CDR1 SGHRS, CDR2 YFSETQ. This CDR3 spans 12 amino acids. The CDR3 DNA follows: TGCGCCAGCAGCTCCCAAGCCCTAGAGCAGTTCTTC. This translates into CASSSQALEQFF.

The rearrangement uses TRBV5-8 and TRBJ1-2; D is unclear. The germline gives CDR1 SGHTS, CDR2 YDEGEE. The CDR3 has 13 residues. V lost 0 bases, J lost 2 bases, and 5 bases lay in between. CDR3 residues: CASSLVRNYGYTF. Here the CDR3 DNA reads TGTGCCAGCAGCTTGGTACGGAACTATGGCTACACCTTC. The variable domain in full, completed from reference TRBV5-8 and TRBJ1-2, reads EAGVTQSPTHLIKTRGQQATLRCSPISGHTSVYWYQQALGLGLQFLLWYDEGEERNRGNFPPRFSGRQFPNYSSELNVNALELEDSALYLCASSLVRNYGYTFGSGTRLTVV.

CDR3 sequence: CASSFTGWTEAFF. The CDR3 DNA reads as TGTGCCAGCAGCTTTACAGGCTGGACTGAAGCTTTCTTT. This chain links TRBV7-3 with TRBJ1-1; maybe TRBD1 (5 bases). The CDR3 is 13 amino acids. V was cut by 3 bases and J by 5 bases, with 10 bases left in between. CDR1 is SGHTA, CDR2 FQGTGA, per germline.

The table lists this clone with a few counts. The chain links TRBV7-9 to TRBJ1-2; D is possibly TRBD1 (5 bases). V lost 3 bases and J lost 0, with 20 bases in between. CDR3 length equals 18 residues. Germline V gene lookup returns CDR1 SEHNR and CDR2 FQNEAQ (reference sequence). The CDR3 loop is CASSLGPLGGPPNYGYTF. CDR3 DNA sequence: TGTGCCAGCAGCTTGGGGCCATTGGGGGGACCACCTAACTATGGCTACACCTTC.